One sample yielded the 24 T cell receptor beta chains listed below, sequenced in a study of T cell responses to AZD1222 COVID-19 vaccine. Profiled with immunoSEQ multiplex PCR; TCRdb holds only in-frame clones, not every one. The repertoire holds under 60,000 clones, with around four fifths as singletons. The sample was peripheral blood, taken on day 0 of AZD1222 vaccination. These receptors were collected from an adult in good health.

The J gene is TRBJ2-3, the V gene TRBV6-2 or TRBV6-3; D not resolved. Germline values: CDR1 MNHEY, CDR2 SVGEGT. Trimming pared 4 bases from V and 2 bases from J, leaving 4 bases between. The CDR3 contains 12 residues. The CDR3 bases are TGTGCCAGCAGTTTATCCACAGATACGCAGTATTTT. Residues: CASSLSTDTQYF.

This chain uses TRBV6-4 with TRBJ2-3; TRBD2 matches 14 bases. V trimming: 3 bases; J trimming: 13 bases; junction bases outside the gene matches: 6. This CDR3 spans 14 amino acids. In germline, CDR1 is MRHNA, CDR2 SNTAGT. For the CDR3, the DNA is TGTGCCAGCAGTGAGGGACTAGCGGGGGTGAGGAAGTATTTT. Translating it yields CASSEGLAGVRKYF.

The chain's CDR3 is CASSISGTNQPQHF. In DNA form, the CDR3 reads TGTGCCAGTAGTATATCAGGGACCAATCAGCCCCAGCATTTT. The chain is built from TRBV19 and TRBJ1-5; TRBD1 is a possible D gene (5 bases). Germline loops: CDR1 LNHDA, CDR2 SQIVND (reference sequence). V was cut by 2 bases and J by 3 bases, with 8 bases left in between. The CDR3 sequence is 14 residues long.

The rearrangement joins TRBV5-4 to TRBJ2-5, with no clear D. The CDR3 sequence is 11 residues long. Trimming removed 3 bases from V and 0 bases from J, with 0 bases in between. From germline, CDR1 is SGHNT and CDR2 YYREEE (reference sequence). The CDR3 bases are TGTGCCAGCAGCTACCAAGAGACCCAGTACTTC. Its translation: CASSYQETQYF.

The table lists this clone with a few counts. The chain recombines TRBV4-1 with TRBJ2-5; D is unresolved. CDR1 and CDR2 from the germline V gene are MGHRA and YSYEKL. Trimming removed 0 bases at V and 2 bases at J, with 4 bases between. The CDR3 contains 13 residues. CDR3 loop: CASSQDGQETQYF. CDR3 sequence (DNA): TGCGCCAGCAGCCAAGATGGACAAGAGACCCAGTACTTC.

The V gene is TRBV7-8, the J gene TRBJ2-6, with 7 bases aligning to TRBD1. V shed 5 bases and J 5 bases; nucleotides not matched to a gene: 9. The CDR3 has 16 amino acids. CDR1 SGHVS and CDR2 FQNEAQ come from the germline V gene. The CDR3 coding sequence is TGTGCCAGCAGCCCAGAGGGGGCGAGTCGGGCCAACGTCCTGACTTTC. It is translated as CASSPEGASRANVLTF.

The rearrangement links TRBV30 to TRBJ1-1; the match to TRBD1 covers 7 bases. V lost 6 bases, J lost 0 bases, and 13 bases stayed unmatched. The germline V gene has CDR1 GTSNPN and CDR2 SVGIG (reference sequence). The CDR3 contains 16 residues. As DNA, the CDR3 is TGTGCCTGCCAGATCAGGGGGGGTTGGATGAACACTGAAGCTTTCTTT. Translated: CACQIRGGWMNTEAFF.

The gene calls are TRBV6-5 and TRBJ1-1; D gene unclear. CDR3 length: 12 residues. Germline V gene sequence: CDR1 MNHEY, CDR2 SVGAGI. The V end was cut by 6 bases, the J end by 1 base, with 6 bases between. CDR3 DNA sequence: TGTGCCAGCAGGAAGGGGAACACTGAAGCTTTCTTT. It yields the protein CASRKGNTEAFF.

The V gene is TRBV2, the J gene TRBJ2-5, with TRBD2 matching 16 bases. In germline, CDR1 is SNHLY, CDR2 FYNNEI. CDR3 length: 16 residues. The V gene end was trimmed by 7 bases and the J gene end by 5 bases; junction bases not matched to a gene: 7. CDR3 sequence reads: CASTPGLAGGRETQYF. CDR3 DNA: TGTGCCAGCACCCCGGGACTAGCGGGGGGGCGGGAGACCCAGTACTTC.

The chain is built from TRBV11-3 and TRBJ2-7; D is possibly TRBD2 (6 bases). The CDR3 consists of 15 residues. In germline, CDR1 is SGHNT, CDR2 YENEEA. V dropped 0 bases and J dropped 1 base, with 10 bases sitting between them. The CDR3 region has the DNA TGTGCCAGCAGCTTAGAGACCGGGGGATCCTACGAGCAGTACTTC. Its translation: CASSLETGGSYEQYF.

This clone was seen only a few times. V gene TRBV13 combines with J gene TRBJ2-7; TRBD1 matches 9 bases. The CDR3 length is 19 residues. Trimming removed 5 bases from V and 3 bases from J; junction bases left unmatched: 20. The germline V gene has CDR1 PRHDT and CDR2 FYEKMQ (reference sequence). CDR3 region: CASSLTGPTTGGMSYEQYF. The CDR3 coding sequence is TGTGCCAGCAGCCTTACCGGTCCTACTACAGGGGGCATGAGCTACGAGCAGTACTTC.

The chain uses TRBV7-9 and TRBJ1-1, with TRBD1 as a possible D gene (5 bases). The ends were cut back, 8 bases at V and 1 base at J, with 17 bases in the middle. The CDR3 sequence is 15 residues long. The germline CDR1 and CDR2 sequences are SEHNR and FQNEAQ (reference sequence). This CDR3 reads CASLQRGRANTEAFF. Written as DNA, the CDR3 is TGTGCCAGCCTGCAAAGGGGCAGGGCGAACACTGAAGCTTTCTTT.

This chain uses TRBV7-6 with TRBJ2-1; weak D call: TRBD2 (7 bases). This CDR3 spans 16 amino acids. The V end lost 5 bases, the J end lost 9 bases, and 23 bases lay between the germline ends. Germline lookup yields CDR1 SGHVS and CDR2 FNYEAQ. The CDR3 coding sequence is TGTGCCAGCAGCGCGTCGGGGGGCCGTTTTGACAGTGAGCAGTTCTTC. Protein: CASSASGGRFDSEQFF.

The chain has TRBV4-1 and TRBJ1-2, with TRBD1 identical over 7 bases. Looked up from germline, CDR1 is MGHRA and CDR2 is YSYEKL. The CDR3 spans 14 residues. Trimming at V came to 5 bases and at J to 4 bases, leaving 7 bases not matched to a gene. The CDR3 reads CASSSGGGSYGYTF. CDR3 bases: TGCGCCAGCAGCTCAGGGGGGGGCAGCTATGGCTACACCTTC.

The chain recombines TRBV19 with TRBJ1-1; D is unresolved. Germline V lookup: CDR1 LNHDA, CDR2 SQIVND (reference sequence). V lost 4 bases, J lost 6 bases, and 15 bases lay in between. The CDR3 has 14 residues. CDR3 residues: CASSRGPVRAEAFF. The CDR3 DNA reads as TGTGCCAGTAGTAGAGGACCGGTAAGGGCTGAAGCTTTCTTT.

The CDR3: CASSVNYEQYF. CDR3 coding DNA: TGTGCCAGCAGTGTAAATTACGAGCAGTACTTC. The chain combines TRBV25-1 with TRBJ2-7; no clear D gene. Trimming left V 4 bases short and J 4 bases short, with 5 bases between. This CDR3 has 11 residues. CDR1 and CDR2 (germline): MGHDK, SYGVNS.

The J gene is TRBJ2-2, the V gene TRBV25-1, with D maybe TRBD1 (6 bases). The germline V and J ends were trimmed by 1 base and 4 bases, with 13 bases remaining between them. Germline values: CDR1 MGHDK, CDR2 SYGVNS. The CDR3 sequence is 16 residues long. The DNA of the CDR3 is TGTGCCAGCAGTGAATTTGAAAGGGGGAGCACCGGGGAGCTGTTTTTT. This codes for CASSEFERGSTGELFF.

The V gene is TRBV30, the J gene TRBJ1-2; TRBD1 is a possible D gene (6 bases). Germline V gene lookup returns CDR1 GTSNPN and CDR2 SVGIG (reference sequence). Trimming pared 5 bases from V and 2 bases from J, leaving 18 bases between. The CDR3 runs 15 residues. The CDR3 region has the DNA TGTGCCTGGGGTACCGGGGGGCGGAGGAACTATGGCTACACCTTC. Its protein product is CAWGTGGRRNYGYTF.

The chain uses TRBV5-6 and TRBJ2-6, with 7 nucleotides matching TRBD1. The CDR3 consists of 17 residues. In germline, CDR1 is SGHDT, CDR2 YYEEEE. V trimming: 3 bases; J trimming: 2 bases; junction bases outside the gene matches: 8. This chain's CDR3 is CASSWGTARTGANVLTF. CDR3 sequence (DNA): TGTGCCAGCAGCTGGGGGACAGCTAGGACTGGGGCCAACGTCCTGACTTTC.

The J gene is TRBJ1-1, the V gene TRBV7-6; perhaps TRBD1 as D (6 bases). This CDR3 contains 16 residues. V was pared by 0 bases and J by 6 bases, with 17 bases between. Germline V gives CDR1 SGHVS, CDR2 FNYEAQ. The CDR3 region has the DNA TGTGCCAGCAGCTTAGCGCGGGGGCGCGCGACGTCTGAAGCTTTCTTT. This translates into CASSLARGRATSEAFF.

CDR3 DNA sequence: TGTGCCAGCAGCAGCAGCCAAGAGACCCAGTACTTC. Protein product: CASSSSQETQYF. The genes are TRBV6-5 and TRBJ2-5; D is ambiguous. The CDR3 is made up of 12 amino acids. Per the germline V gene, CDR1 is MNHEY and CDR2 is SVGAGI. V was shortened by 6 bases and J by 1 base, with 6 bases between the two germline ends.

The chain has TRBV21-1 and TRBJ2-7; whether TRBD2, the table's D call, matches the DNA was not checked. TRBV21-1 is a known pseudogene. CDR3 size: 18 residues. The chain's CDR3 is CASSKVLRDSGARYEQYF. CDR3 sequence (DNA): TGTGCCAGCAGCAAAGTTTTGCGTGACAGCGGGGCACGCTACGAGCAGTACTTC.

The genes are TRBV6-5 and TRBJ1-4; the D gene is possibly TRBD1 (6 bases). The CDR3 loop spans 15 amino acids. Germline V gene sequence: CDR1 MNHEY, CDR2 SVGAGI. V was pared by 4 bases and J by 0 bases, with 9 bases between. DNA of the CDR3: TGTGCCAGCAGTTTAGCAGGGGCAACTAATGAAAAACTGTTTTTT. As protein: CASSLAGATNEKLFF.

The chain carries TRBV5-6 and TRBJ1-2, with a weak D call TRBD1 (5 bases). V was cut by 3 bases and J by 4 bases, with 13 bases left in between. CDR1 and CDR2 (germline): SGHDT, YYEEEE. The CDR3 length is 14 residues. This CDR3 reads CASSSIGAAYGYTF. The CDR3 nucleotides are TGTGCCAGCAGCTCCATAGGGGCAGCCTATGGCTACACCTTC.